A selection of T cell receptor beta chains follows, all from one sample in a study of OX40 agonist ivuxolimab in advanced cancers. Method: immunoSEQ multiplex PCR; TCRdb's copy keeps in-frame clones and lacks some. This sample carries about 58,000 clones, around nine tenths of them seen once, and the ten largest clones take under 3.5%. This specimen was CD4+ or CD8+ T cells sorted from blood, taken in a trial of the OX40 agonist ivuxolimab. The receptors here all came from an adult with an advanced solid tumor such as melanoma, head and neck, liver or kidney cancer. Both conserved end residues are part of each CDR3. D genes are given only for firm matches. Part of the rows lack a size; the others show once, few, many or a class for expanded clones.

V gene	J gene	D gene	clone size	CDR3 DNA	CDR3 protein
TRBV7-9	TRBJ2-3	TRBD2	NA	TGTGCCAGCAGCAAGACTAGCGGGTACACAGATACGCAGTATTTT	CASSKTSGYTDTQYF
TRBV2	TRBJ2-5	TRBD1	once	TGTGCCAGTACACAGGGGTCTGGGGAGACCCAGTACTTC	CASTQGSGETQYF
TRBV28	TRBJ2-7	TRBD2	NA	TGTGCCAGCAGTTTATGGGGAGGGGACGAGCAGTACTTC	CASSLWGGDEQYF
TRBV19	TRBJ1-5	NA	NA	TGTGCCAGTAGTATAGGCGCCGGTCCTTATAGCAATCAGCCCCAGCATTTT	CASSIGAGPYSNQPQHF
TRBV6-4	TRBJ1-2	NA	NA	TGTGCCAGCAGTGACCACTCGGGCATGAACCCTATATTC	CASSDHSGMNPIF
TRBV11-2	TRBJ1-2	NA	NA	TGTGCCAGCAGCTTAGATCCCTGGGGGGACGGCTACACCTTC	CASSLDPWGDGYTF
TRBV6-5	TRBJ2-7	NA	once	TGTGCCAGCAGCCAAACACTTGCGGGACAAGGGCAGCAGTACTTC	CASSQTLAGQGQQYF
TRBV10-3	TRBJ2-1	NA	NA	TGTGCCATCTCAGGCGCCATCCAGTACAATGAGCAGTTCTTC	CAISGAIQYNEQFF
TRBV18	TRBJ1-1	NA	NA	TGTGCCAGCTCACCACCGACGGGGGATGCGGCTTTCTTT	CASSPPTGDAAFF
TRBV29-1	TRBJ2-7	TRBD1	once	TGCAGCGTTGAAGTCAACAGGGGCTACGAGCAGTACTTC	CSVEVNRGYEQYF
TRBV7-2	TRBJ2-5	TRBD2	NA	TGTGCCAGCAGCCCCCGGACTAGCGGGTTGGAGACCCAGTACTTC	CASSPRTSGLETQYF
TRBV30	TRBJ2-3	TRBD2	NA	TGTGCCTGGAGACCGGGACTAGCGGGCACAGATACGCAGTATTTT	CAWRPGLAGTDTQYF
TRBV4-1	TRBJ1-3	NA	NA	TGCGCCAGCAGCCGCGGCGGGTGGGTTAATTCTGGAAACACCATATATTTT	CASSRGGWVNSGNTIYF
TRBV30	TRBJ1-2	NA	NA	TGTGCCTGGAGTGTCGGACAGAATGGCTACACCTTC	CAWSVGQNGYTF
TRBV7-3	TRBJ2-5	NA	NA	TGTGCCAGCAGCTTAACAGGGGCAACCGGAGAGACCCAGTACTTC	CASSLTGATGETQYF
TRBV9	TRBJ2-2	TRBD2	NA	TGTGCCAGCAGCTCGGGACTAGTCAGCACCGGGGAGCTGTTTTTT	CASSSGLVSTGELFF
TRBV18	TRBJ1-4	NA	NA	TGTGCCGGCCGGAGGACAGCTCTTGAAAAACTGTTTTTT	CAGRRTALEKLFF
TRBV28	TRBJ1-6	NA	NA	TGTGCCAGCAGTTTCGGAGGGGGATCACCCCTCCACTTT	CASSFGGGSPLHF
TRBV5-1	TRBJ2-7	NA	NA	TGCGCCAGCAGCCCAGGACGGGGGTTGAAATCTGACGAGCAGTACTTC	CASSPGRGLKSDEQYF
TRBV21-1	TRBJ2-5	NA	NA	TGTGCCAGCAGCAAAGTAGGATTGTTGAAGCGGACGGTACTAAAGAGGGAGACCCAGTACTTC	CASSKVGLLKRTVLKRETQYF
TRBV9	TRBJ2-1	NA	NA	TGTGCCAGCAGCGTAACAGGACAGCGCTACAATGAGCAGTTCTTC	CASSVTGQRYNEQFF
TRBV11-2	TRBJ2-7	TRBD2	NA	TGTGCCAGCAGCCCCCAAGCGGGAGGCTACGAGCAGTACTTC	CASSPQAGGYEQYF
TRBV28	TRBJ2-7	TRBD2	NA	TGTGCCAGCAGTTTGGGTAGCGGGAGGGCCTCGGTCGAGCAGTACTTC	CASSLGSGRASVEQYF
TRBV6-5	TRBJ1-1	NA	NA	TGTGCCAGCAGTTACTCGGGGGGCTTCGCTGAAGCTTTCTTT	CASSYSGGFAEAFF
TRBV7-2	TRBJ1-1	NA	NA	TGTGCCAGCAGCTTGGAGGGGATTCGAGCTTTCTTT	CASSLEGIRAFF
TRBV5-1	TRBJ2-7	NA	NA	TGCGCCAGCACCGTAGGCACAACCTACGAGCAGTACTTC	CASTVGTTYEQYF
TRBV6-6	TRBJ2-7	TRBD1	NA	TGTGCCAGCAGTAACACAGGGGCACTACCCTACGAGCAGTACTTC	CASSNTGALPYEQYF